The 5 T cell receptor beta chains listed next were all sequenced from one sample in a study of read filtering for tumor transcriptome and immune sequencing. The library was built from roughly 400 ng RNA with molecular barcoded adaptors for alpha/delta and beta/gamma chains. TCRdb independently ran MiXCR on the reads; one entry per CDR3 protein. The sample records approximately 62,000 distinct CDR3 sequences, about 19% being singletons. Sequencing was done on a sample of a population of CD138-negative cells sorted from bone marrow. The receptors originated from a donor at least 40 years old with multiple myeloma.

This clonotype was seen many times. The genes are TRBV29-1 and TRBJ2-7, with a weak D call TRBD1 (6 bases). The CDR3 is made up of 15 amino acids. Trimming stripped 5 bases from V and 0 bases from J, with 17 bases between. The germline V gene encodes CDR1 SQVTM and CDR2 ANQGSEA. In DNA form, the CDR3 reads TGCAGCGTTACCCCCCGGACAGCCCACTCCTACGAGCAGTACTTC. Translating it yields CSVTPRTAHSYEQYF.

This clonotype has ten or more counts. The chain carries TRBV10-3 and TRBJ2-7, with a weak D call TRBD1 (6 bases). From germline, CDR1 is ENHRY and CDR2 SYGVKD. This CDR3 contains 15 residues. V dropped 0 bases and J dropped 1 base, with 10 bases sitting between them. The CDR3 DNA is TGTGCCATCAGTGAGTCTGGGACACCTTCCTACGAGCAGTACTTC. Translating it yields CAISESGTPSYEQYF.

The rearrangement links TRBV20-1 to TRBJ1-5; D is unresolved. Germline V CDR1 and CDR2: DFQATT, SNEGSKA (reference sequence). V dropped 3 bases and J dropped 6 bases, with 9 bases sitting between them. This CDR3 is 12 amino acids long. CDR3 in DNA: TGCAGTGCTAGGTCCAGCGGTCAGCCCCAGCATTTT. Encoded protein: CSARSSGQPQHF.

This clonotype was seen at least ten times. The chain links TRBV9 to TRBJ1-2; 7 nucleotides align to TRBD1. The CDR3 runs 13 residues. Germline values: CDR1 SGDLS, CDR2 YYNGEE. The junction had 4 bases not matched to a gene; V was cut back by 4 bases and J by 4 bases. The CDR3 is CASSPPGGYGYTF. The CDR3 DNA sequence: TGTGCCAGCAGCCCCCCAGGGGGCTATGGCTACACCTTC.

As regards this clonotype: A much larger clonotype is one base distant, so this may be a read error. The CDR3 protein is CASSEGQGQKTQYF. CDR3 bases: TGTGCCAGCAGTGAGGGACAGGGACAAAAGACCCAGTACTTC. The chain carries TRBV6-5 and TRBJ2-5; TRBD1 agrees at 9 bases. Germline V gene lookup returns CDR1 MNHEY and CDR2 SVGAGI. CDR3 length: 14 amino acids. V shed 5 bases, J shed 6 bases, and the junction held 7 bases outside the gene matches.